This TCR beta chain was sequenced in a study of blood T cell repertoires in COVID-19 (dated by TCRdb to about 2020). The study in broad terms: Samples covering the acute and convalescent phases of COVID-19 were provided by collaborators in the United States, Italy and Spain. The material from the prospective study consisted of cDNA or gDNA derived from T cells, B-cell-depleted T cells, or PBMCs. The dataset comprised deeply sampled blood TCRbeta repertoires from subjects exposed to, actively infected with, or recovered from COVID-19. The repertoires were made available in a free public database intended to serve as a resource for research on the immune response to SARS-CoV-2. The samples were drawn from two sources: the first 160 participants of the ongoing ImmuneRACE study, and fewer than 1,500 subjects contributed by 6 global collaborators. Nearly every sample came with metadata listing a de-identified subject ID, COVID-19 status, age in years and sex. Where HLA class I and class II types were available, the types were taken from metadata supplied by the sample provider, not from assay-based typing.

The germline V gene encodes CDR1 SGHRS and CDR2 YFSETQ. V is cut back by 4 bases and J by 1 base, with 4 bases in the junction unmatched. The CDR3 has 15 amino acids, counting the end cysteine and phenylalanine. Left in the record is the CDR3 DNA by itself, 45 bases read in frame from the first base. TCRbeta CDR3 regions were amplified from genomic DNA using the immunoSEQ Assay, a bias-controlled multiplex PCR. Per the original workflow: The number of nucleated cells in each sample was estimated from the amplification of reference gene primers within the assay. Sequence reads were collapsed and filtered to measure the absolute abundance of every unique TCRbeta CDR3 rearrangement. For each sample, productive Simpson clonality was calculated by taking the square root of Simpson's diversity index across productive rearrangements. TCRdb stores this immuneACCESS table with in-frame sequences only. Part of the clones is absent; in the studies checked, under half of the shortfall reflects unresolved V genes, and no reason is known for the rest. V, J and clone size were drawn from that table, and D and trimming were deduced from the DNA. The sample profile shows some 40,000 clones; approximately 91% of them were found once. 4.5% to 7% of the sample is in the top ten clones.

The collaborating institutions used their own protocols to collect whole blood in K2EDTA tubes. For TCRbeta analysis, collaborators shipped samples as frozen whole blood, isolated PBMCs, or DNA extracted from either of those sample types. Notes on this clone: Its antigen remains undetermined. No clone much larger than this one lies a single base away; base qualities are absent.

The full study reports these points: The quantity of clinical and demographic metadata differed by source and by participant and was supplied without curation.

The V gene is TRBV5-1 and the J gene is TRBJ2-2; 7 central bases correspond to TRBD1. This TCR derives from a woman older than 75 with acute or convalescent COVID-19. The specimen sequenced was peripheral blood. CDR3 protein: CASSPRTGNTGELFF. The bases read TGCGCCAGCAGCCCACGGACAGGGAACACCGGGGAGCTGTTTTTT.